This T cell receptor beta chain emerged from a study of shared clonotypes between healthy human individuals. The study drew all its donors from Caucasian adults living in Nashville, Tennessee. Profiling relied on immunoSEQ multiplex PCR, and the TCRdb table lists in-frame clones only, not all of them. There are 2,100,000 or so clones in the sample; approximately 96% occur only once, and roughly 0.13% lies in the top ten. There are 15 residues in the CDR3. Germline CDR1 and CDR2: KGHSH and LQKENI. The V segment lost 0 bases and the J segment 9 bases; nucleotides outside the gene matches: 1. The study, taken as a whole, reports: Unshared clonotypes carried lower generation probabilities than those common to all four donors. Naive CD4 clonotype sharing across four donors was around 5%. It was only blood that was sampled, and tissue repertoires likely differ.

On this clone itself: Its specificity is not known. Other DNA sequences in this sample translate to the same CDR3.

The sequence derives from a young man in good health. V and J are TRBV18 and TRBJ2-1, with TRBD2 identical over 14 bases. Sequencing input: naive CD4+ T cells sorted from blood. Subset denoted: CD45RA+ positively selected. CDR3 sequence: CASSPPGLAGGEQFF. In nucleotides, the CDR3 is TGTGCCAGCTCACCACCCGGACTAGCGGGGGGTGAGCAGTTCTTC.